This T cell receptor beta chain was documented in a study of metastatic and nonmetastatic thyroid tumors (dated by TCRdb to 2019 to 2021). Regarding the complete study: For patients with malignant and with benign thyroid disease, the researchers compared repertoires between peripheral blood samples and tumor or nodule tissue samples.

Receptor libraries were prepared by PCR. For sequencing, an Illumina HiSeq 4000 was employed. The TCR beta-chain CDR3 region of each patient was profiled by high-throughput sequencing. The paper's data handling went like this. Drawing on CDR3 differences between clinicopathological groups, the researchers built a classifier meant to tell apart patients with distant-metastatic papillary thyroid cancer. Repertoire diversity was assessed with the Shannon index, and tumor-blood repertoire similarity with the Morisita-Horn index. TCRdb trimmed the raw reads at Q25, called clones with MiXCR and kept productive beta chains. Here the V and J calls rest on TCRdb's processing, not on the authors' analysis. The sample table holds 60,000 to 85,000 clones, of which less than 20% were seen once. In total, the top ten clones hold 10% to 15% of the sample. Results the study describes overall, beyond this receptor: In both blood and tumor samples, malignant tumors were reported to have significantly higher TCR beta diversity than benign nodules.

No patient had received any treatment before thyroid surgery. Using T-cell receptor beta sequencing, the study looked back at clinical samples from patients collected from about 2011 to 2019. This clone was counted at least ten times. Its antigen is unknown. Within one base of it there is no much larger clone, and no base qualities were kept. This TCR came from a female donor with papillary thyroid cancer or a benign thyroid nodule (not recorded which). Some clones in this sample may be carry-over from other donors' samples. Sample: blood.

Here is the DNA: TGTGCCAGCAGTGTCCAGGGTGGCCAGCCCCAGCATTTT. It translates to CASSVQGGQPQHF. The sequence links TRBV6-4 to TRBJ1-5; matching of 5 bases hints at TRBD1 as the D gene. The CDR3 runs 13 amino acids, cysteine and phenylalanine included. Only the CDR3 region is kept as DNA, spanning 39 bases read in frame from base 1. V loses 4 bases of germline sequence and J loses 7 bases, and the interval between the two ends is 11 bases. Reading the germline V gene gives CDR1 MRHNA and CDR2 SNTAGT.